This entry concerns a single TCR beta chain. What it binds is unknown. This record belongs to a study of cytomegalovirus exposure and HLA in healthy donors. Overall study: In a later analysis, the roughly 130 validation repertoires were reported to have used the same platform as the roughly 600 first-cohort repertoires.

Sequenced by immunoSEQ multiplex PCR; TCRdb stores in-frame clones only, minus some. There are about 180,000 clones in the sample; less than 85% occur only once, and approximately 16% lies in the top ten. Germline-derived CDR1 and CDR2 are MDHEN and SYDVKM. Trimming removed 5 bases from V and 4 bases from J, with 17 bases in between. The length of the CDR3 is 15 residues. The study's findings and limits: Rarity held for most TCR sequences, but there were some public TCRs that occurred in many donors. The TCR clusters that emerged in the first cohort tended, a later analysis found, to co-occur in the 120 or so validation repertoires. Among TCR beta chains, those listed as cytomegalovirus-associated numbered over 150.

Sequences were obtained from PBMCs. The chain uses TRBV28 and TRBJ1-1, with unresolved D. This clonotype was obtained from a man aged 18 to 30 in good health and CMV-seropositive. The CDR3 DNA follows: TGTGCCAGCAGTGCCCTTGACTCGGGGAGCACTGAAGCTTTCTTT. This sequence encodes CASSALDSGSTEAFF.